Listed below are T cell receptor beta chains from one sample, sequenced in a study of blood T cell repertoires in COVID-19. TCRdb's copy holds only in-frame clones and misses some; the assay was immunoSEQ multiplex PCR. The sample records fewer than 200,000 clones, over 60% being singletons. Sequencing was done on a sample of peripheral blood. These TCRs come from a woman aged 80 or older with acute or convalescent COVID-19. Both conserved end residues are part of each CDR3.

len: 16; j_gene: TRBJ2-2; v_gene: TRBV3-1/TRBV3-2; CDR3aa: CASSRTASGYTGELFF
len: 14; j_gene: TRBJ1-2; v_gene: TRBV7-9; CDR3aa: CASSLGPGNYGYTF
len: 18; j_gene: TRBJ2-2; v_gene: TRBV18; CDR3aa: CASSPRTGAEIPGGELFF
len: 14; j_gene: TRBJ2-1; v_gene: TRBV30; CDR3aa: CAWSGRGSYNEQFF
len: 17; j_gene: TRBJ1-5; v_gene: TRBV2; CDR3aa: CASSVDRGGQPNQPQHF
len: 14; j_gene: TRBJ2-5; v_gene: TRBV2; CDR3aa: CASDRTAIQETQYF
len: 14; j_gene: TRBJ1-2; v_gene: TRBV27; CDR3aa: CASSLSQGNYGYTF
len: 14; j_gene: TRBJ1-1; v_gene: TRBV9; CDR3aa: CASSPTGDSTEAFF
len: 15; j_gene: TRBJ1-1; v_gene: TRBV2; CDR3aa: CASMGIGLGESEAFF
len: 14; j_gene: TRBJ2-1; v_gene: TRBV7-3; CDR3aa: CASSLLGSYNEQFF
len: 17; j_gene: TRBJ2-7; v_gene: TRBV5-4; CDR3aa: CASRQTRGSGTSYEQYF
len: 13; j_gene: TRBJ2-7; v_gene: TRBV6-6; CDR3aa: CASSKGLADEQYF
len: 14; j_gene: TRBJ1-1; v_gene: TRBV30; CDR3aa: CAWSRGQGNTEAFF
len: 13; j_gene: TRBJ1-1; v_gene: TRBV21-1; CDR3aa: CASRGLRNTEAFF
len: 11; j_gene: TRBJ1-4; v_gene: TRBV29-1; CDR3aa: CSVEQREKLFF
len: 14; j_gene: TRBJ2-7; v_gene: TRBV5-1; CDR3aa: CASSSMTSSGEQYF
len: 14; j_gene: TRBJ2-5; v_gene: TRBV29-1; CDR3aa: CSVEAPSGMSTQYF
len: 15; j_gene: TRBJ2-5; v_gene: TRBV4-2; CDR3aa: CASNLYGSLQETQYF
len: 16; j_gene: TRBJ2-1; v_gene: TRBV18; CDR3aa: CASSPPRGERDDEQFF
len: 16; j_gene: TRBJ1-2; v_gene: TRBV5-1; CDR3aa: CASSLTPGQGWYGYTF
len: 15; j_gene: TRBJ1-5; v_gene: TRBV7-2; CDR3aa: CASSLERGRDQPQHF
len: 16; j_gene: TRBJ2-2; v_gene: TRBV11-1; CDR3aa: CASSLGVVANTGELFF
len: 13; j_gene: TRBJ1-1; v_gene: TRBV19; CDR3aa: CASSIDPGQSAFF
len: 14; j_gene: TRBJ1-1; v_gene: TRBV19; CDR3aa: CASSTWTANTEAFF
len: 15; j_gene: TRBJ1-2; v_gene: TRBV6-5; CDR3aa: CASSFTGSNNYGYTF
len: 13; j_gene: TRBJ1-1; v_gene: TRBV6-5; CDR3aa: CASGQKSNTEAFF
len: 17; j_gene: TRBJ1-2; v_gene: TRBV27; CDR3aa: CASSKIGVGVGQRGYTF
len: 12; j_gene: TRBJ1-1; v_gene: TRBV10-3; CDR3aa: CAIASGRREAFF
len: 14; j_gene: TRBJ2-2; v_gene: TRBV7-8; CDR3aa: CAANRPGWTGELFF
len: 10; j_gene: TRBJ1-1; v_gene: TRBV19; CDR3aa: CASSQTEAFF
len: 16; j_gene: TRBJ2-1; v_gene: TRBV19; CDR3aa: CASRFGRGARPDEQFF
len: 14; j_gene: TRBJ1-2; v_gene: TRBV27; CDR3aa: CASRGTGGPYGYTF
len: 18; j_gene: TRBJ1-4; v_gene: TRBV4-3; CDR3aa: CASSQDRGQGRVGEKLFF
len: 13; j_gene: TRBJ2-7; v_gene: TRBV7-9; CDR3aa: CASSLATGQGLYF
len: 12; j_gene: TRBJ1-5; v_gene: TRBV10-2; CDR3aa: CASSEANQPQHF
len: 15; j_gene: TRBJ2-3; v_gene: TRBV19; CDR3aa: CASSPPGTISDTQYF
len: 16; j_gene: TRBJ1-4; v_gene: TRBV4-3; CDR3aa: CASSQDINRGGEKLFF
len: 15; j_gene: TRBJ2-7; v_gene: TRBV2; CDR3aa: CASSDEGRSSYEQYF
len: 12; j_gene: TRBJ1-1; v_gene: TRBV19; CDR3aa: CASSSTGHRAFF
len: 12; j_gene: TRBJ1-5; v_gene: TRBV29-1; CDR3aa: CSVEEGTGPQHF
len: 15; j_gene: TRBJ2-7; v_gene: TRBV25-1; CDR3aa: CASSEPRTGRYEQYF
len: 13; j_gene: TRBJ2-7; v_gene: TRBV6-5; CDR3aa: CASSPRGTYEQYF
len: 12; j_gene: TRBJ1-4; v_gene: TRBV6-6; CDR3aa: CASSSSQTGALF
len: 15; j_gene: TRBJ1-1; v_gene: TRBV5-6; CDR3aa: CASSPPTGGYTEAFF
len: 15; j_gene: TRBJ2-1; v_gene: TRBV7-2; CDR3aa: CASSSTGSSTMKQFF
len: 15; j_gene: TRBJ2-5; v_gene: TRBV11-2; CDR3aa: CASSSISGGAETQYF
len: 13; j_gene: TRBJ2-7; v_gene: TRBV7-9; CDR3aa: CASSLSPGKEQYF
len: 14; j_gene: TRBJ1-1; v_gene: TRBV5-1; CDR3aa: CASTLGSGNGEAFF
len: 12; j_gene: TRBJ2-1; v_gene: TRBV7-9; CDR3aa: CASSPTGTTTFF
len: 16; j_gene: TRBJ1-4; v_gene: TRBV5-1; CDR3aa: CASSPAVTGLHEKLFF
len: 16; j_gene: TRBJ1-5; v_gene: TRBV27; CDR3aa: CASTPSGGLAVQAQHF